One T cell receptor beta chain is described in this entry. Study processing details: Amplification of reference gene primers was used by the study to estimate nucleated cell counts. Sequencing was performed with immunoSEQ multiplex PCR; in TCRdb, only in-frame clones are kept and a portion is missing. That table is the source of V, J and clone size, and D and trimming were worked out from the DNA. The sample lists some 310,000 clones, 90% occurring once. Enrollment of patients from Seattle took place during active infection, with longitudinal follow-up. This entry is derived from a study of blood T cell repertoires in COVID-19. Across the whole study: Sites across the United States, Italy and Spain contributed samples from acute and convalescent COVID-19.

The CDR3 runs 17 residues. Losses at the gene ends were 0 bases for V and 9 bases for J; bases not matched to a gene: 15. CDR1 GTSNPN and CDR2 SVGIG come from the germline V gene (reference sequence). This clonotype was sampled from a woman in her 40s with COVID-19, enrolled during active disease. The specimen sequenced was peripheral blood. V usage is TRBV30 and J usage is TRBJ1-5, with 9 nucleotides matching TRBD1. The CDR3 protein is CAWSVSRTGTGKGPQHF. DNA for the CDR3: TGTGCCTGGAGTGTATCCCGAACCGGGACAGGGAAGGGGCCCCAGCATTTT.